This entry lists 32 T cell receptor beta chains sequenced from one sample in a study of blood T cell repertoires in COVID-19. Sequencing used immunoSEQ multiplex PCR; TCRdb keeps in-frame clones, though not all of them. Of over 90,000 clones in the sample, 75% to 90% were seen once. The material sequenced was peripheral blood. These receptors were obtained from an elderly man with acute or convalescent COVID-19.

The V and J genes are TRBV7-2 and TRBJ1-2; possibly TRBD1 for D (6 bases). Looked up from germline, CDR1 is SGHTA and CDR2 is FQGNSA. Trimming removed 5 bases at V and 7 bases at J, with 14 bases between. This CDR3 has 13 amino acids. CDR3 nucleotide sequence: TGTGCCAGCAGCCGTAACAGGGCTCCTGGCTACACCTTC. Translating it yields CASSRNRAPGYTF.

The chain recombines TRBV5-4 with TRBJ2-5; maybe TRBD1 (6 bases). The germline V and J ends were trimmed by 0 bases and 1 base, with 10 bases remaining between them. The germline V gene has CDR1 SGHNT and CDR2 YYREEE (reference sequence). CDR3 length: 15 residues. DNA for the CDR3: TGTGCCAGCAGCTTGGGTGGGGGCCCCCAAGAGACCCAGTACTTC. This encodes CASSLGGGPQETQYF.

The rearrangement links TRBV19 to TRBJ2-5; a weak D match, TRBD2 (6 bases). CDR1 and CDR2 from the germline V gene are LNHDA and SQIVND (reference sequence). The CDR3 length is 14 residues. The V gene lost 5 bases and the J gene lost 5 bases, with 15 bases spanning the gap. In nucleotides, the CDR3 is TGTGCCAGTAGTGTTGGGGGGAGGCCTGAGACCCAGTACTTC. Its protein is CASSVGGRPETQYF.

V and J are TRBV6-2 or TRBV6-3 and TRBJ2-6; 8 positions agree with TRBD1. J was trimmed by 3 bases and V by 5 bases; bases with no gene match: 9. CDR1 and CDR2 (germline): MNHEY, SVGEGT. The CDR3 totals 17 residues. The CDR3 nucleotides read TGTGCCAGCAGTCTACACGGACAGGGCTATGGGGCCAACGTCCTGACTTTC. Its protein product is CASSLHGQGYGANVLTF.

This chain links TRBV6-2 or TRBV6-3 with TRBJ1-1, with D possibly matching TRBD1 (6 bases). The V end lost 4 bases, the J end lost 1 base, and 13 bases lay between the germline ends. Germline CDR1 MNHEY, CDR2 SVGEGT. The CDR3 has 15 residues. In DNA form, the CDR3 reads TGTGCCAGCAGTTGGGGGGGGGCCGCGAACACTGAAGCTTTCTTT. As protein: CASSWGGAANTEAFF.

This chain uses TRBV27 with TRBJ2-1; a weak D match, TRBD2 (6 bases). Germline V CDR1 and CDR2: MNHEY, SMNVEV (reference sequence). Trimming removed 0 bases from V and 5 bases from J, with 17 bases in between. The CDR3 totals 17 residues. CDR3 protein: CASSLSVWTNRDNEQFF. CDR3 bases: TGTGCCAGCAGTTTATCAGTGTGGACTAACCGTGACAATGAGCAGTTCTTC.

The sample holds a few counts of this clone. The J gene is TRBJ1-5, the V gene TRBV18; 9 positions match TRBD1. This CDR3 comprises 15 residues. In germline, CDR1 is KGHSH, CDR2 LQKENI. Unmatched junction bases numbered 3, after V lost 0 bases and J lost 6 bases. CDR3 sequence reads: CASSPPGQGGQPQHF. The CDR3 DNA sequence: TGTGCCAGCTCACCACCGGGACAGGGAGGTCAGCCCCAGCATTTT.

The rearrangement joins TRBV28 to TRBJ2-6; weak D call: TRBD1 (6 bases). Germline CDR1 reads MDHEN; CDR2 reads SYDVKM. Trimming shortened V by 6 bases and J by 0 bases, and 12 bases separated the two germline ends. This CDR3 region has 16 residues. In DNA, the CDR3 is TGTGCCAGCAGGGGGGCACAGGGCTCTGGGGCCAACGTCCTGACTTTC. Translation: CASRGAQGSGANVLTF.

The chain combines TRBV5-6 with TRBJ2-7; 10 bases map to TRBD1. The germline gives CDR1 SGHDT, CDR2 YYEEEE. This CDR3 has 16 residues. V shed 4 bases and J 0 bases; nucleotides not matched to a gene: 7. CDR3 residues: CASSPDRGSSSYEQYF. CDR3 nucleotide sequence: TGTGCCAGCAGCCCGGACAGGGGGTCTAGCTCCTACGAGCAGTACTTC. Complete variable domain (other parts from reference TRBV5-6 and TRBJ2-7): DAGVTQSPTHLIKTRGQQVTLRCSPKSGHDTVSWYQQALGQGPQFIFQYYEEEERQRGNFPDRFSGHQFPNYSSELNVNALLLGDSALYLCASSPDRGSSSYEQYFGPGTRLTVT.

This chain uses TRBV5-6 with TRBJ2-5; no definite D call. V lost 5 bases and J lost 1, with 9 bases in between. The CDR3 has 13 amino acids. Germline values: CDR1 SGHDT, CDR2 YYEEEE. CDR3 loop: CASRQQFQETQYF. For the CDR3, the DNA is TGTGCCAGCAGACAACAGTTCCAAGAGACCCAGTACTTC. Based on the CDR3 plus reference TRBV5-6 and TRBJ2-5, the full variable domain is DAGVTQSPTHLIKTRGQQVTLRCSPKSGHDTVSWYQQALGQGPQFIFQYYEEEERQRGNFPDRFSGHQFPNYSSELNVNALLLGDSALYLCASRQQFQETQYFGPGTRLLVL.

The chain couples TRBV7-2 to TRBJ2-7; TRBD1 matches 7 bases. CDR3 length: 15 residues. In germline, CDR1 is SGHTA, CDR2 FQGNSA. The ends lost 3 bases at V and 3 bases at J; junction bases unmatched: 8. CDR3 sequence: CASSFGTDSHYEQYF. CDR3 in DNA: TGTGCCAGCAGCTTCGGGACAGACTCCCACTACGAGCAGTACTTC.

The chain uses TRBV4-3 and TRBJ2-2; TRBD2 matches 8 bases. Germline CDR1 is LGHNA and CDR2 is YSLEER. V lost 1 base, J lost 7 bases, and 5 bases stayed unmatched. This CDR3 has 15 amino acids. CDR3 sequence: CASSQGSGGGGELFF. DNA for the CDR3: TGCGCCAGCAGCCAAGGGAGCGGGGGCGGCGGGGAGCTGTTTTTT.

The table lists this clone with a count of one. The chain employs TRBV7-9 and TRBJ2-5, with 9 positions matching TRBD2. The germline gives CDR1 SEHNR, CDR2 FQNEAQ (reference sequence). V was clipped by 1 base and J by 5 bases; unmatched bases: 8. This CDR3 is 16 amino acids long. CDR3 protein: CASSLDGASGMETQYF. The CDR3 coding sequence is TGTGCCAGCAGCTTAGATGGAGCTAGCGGGATGGAGACCCAGTACTTC.

The chain joins TRBV7-2 to TRBJ2-2; possible D gene TRBD2, 5 bases. CDR1 is SGHTA and CDR2 is FQGNSA in the germline V gene. The ends were cut back, 6 bases at V and 5 bases at J, with 10 bases in the middle. CDR3 length: 13 residues. The CDR3 region is CASRLRGTGELFF. The CDR3 bases are TGTGCCAGCAGGCTCCGAGGGACCGGGGAGCTGTTTTTT.

Only a few counts were recorded for this clone. V is TRBV5-4 and J is TRBJ2-7; D is possibly TRBD1 (5 bases). Germline V lookup: CDR1 SGHNT, CDR2 YYREEE (reference sequence). CDR3 length: 16 amino acids. V dropped 4 bases and J dropped 7 bases, with 24 bases sitting between them. The DNA for the CDR3 is TGTGCCAGCAGCCATTTTCGGGCGAGCACTCCAGGGGAGCAGTACTTC. Translation gives CASSHFRASTPGEQYF.

This clone was seen once. The chain carries TRBV5-1 and TRBJ2-3; 12 bases map to TRBD1. Germline CDR1 SGHRS, CDR2 YFSETQ. V lost 2 bases and J lost 3; bases outside the gene matches: 4. The CDR3 is 16 residues long. CDR3 DNA sequence: TGCGCCAGCAGCTTAACGGGACAGGGGGCAACAGATACGCAGTATTTT. Its translation: CASSLTGQGATDTQYF. The entire variable domain, with the rest obtained from reference TRBV5-1 and TRBJ2-3, is as follows: KAGVTQTPRYLIKTRGQQVTLSCSPISGHRSVSWYQQTPGQGLQFLFEYFSETQRNKGNFPGRFSGRQFSNSRSEMNVSTLELGDSALYLCASSLTGQGATDTQYFGPGTRLTVL.

This chain links TRBV11-2 with TRBJ2-7; the match to TRBD1 covers 8 bases. V gave up 6 bases and J gave up 0 bases; unmatched junction bases: 13. Looked up from germline, CDR1 is SGHAT and CDR2 is FQNNGV. This CDR3 region has 17 residues. CDR3 region: CASSSAAHRGSSYEQYF. CDR3 DNA sequence: TGTGCCAGCAGTTCAGCTGCCCACAGGGGGAGCTCCTACGAGCAGTACTTC.

This chain uses TRBV18 with TRBJ2-7; TRBD2 matches 7 bases. In germline, CDR1 is KGHSH, CDR2 LQKENI. This CDR3 spans 17 amino acids. The junction had 10 bases not matched to a gene; V was cut back by 2 bases and J by 0 bases. The CDR3 is CASSPRSASGYSYEQYF. The CDR3 region has the DNA TGTGCCAGCTCACCAAGGTCCGCTAGCGGTTACTCCTACGAGCAGTACTTC.

The chain uses TRBV3-1 (or the pseudogene TRBV3-2) and TRBJ2-7; the D is unclear. Germline V CDR1 and CDR2: LGHDT, YNNKEL (reference sequence). The CDR3 contains 13 residues. V lost 0 bases to trimming and J lost 5 bases, with 8 bases between them. In DNA, the CDR3 is TGTGCCAGCAGCCAAGATCCTCCGGACGAGCAGTACTTC. This translates into CASSQDPPDEQYF.

This chain connects TRBV29-1 to TRBJ2-1; TRBD1 matches 12 bases. Losses at the gene ends were 4 bases for V and 2 bases for J; bases not matched to a gene: 3. The CDR3 covers 15 residues. Looked up from germline, CDR1 is SQVTM and CDR2 is ANQGSEA. The CDR3 protein is CSVVGTGGTYNEQFF. CDR3 nucleotides: TGCAGCGTTGTGGGGACAGGGGGCACCTACAATGAGCAGTTCTTC.

The chain uses TRBV6-5 and TRBJ2-2; D is uncertain. CDR3 length: 15 amino acids. Germline lookup yields CDR1 MNHEY and CDR2 SVGAGI. The ends were cut back, 5 bases at V and 0 bases at J, with 10 bases in the middle. The CDR3 coding sequence is TGTGCCAGCAGTAGAGGTGATTCGAACACCGGGGAGCTGTTTTTT. Translating gives CASSRGDSNTGELFF.

This sequence joins TRBV2 and TRBJ1-4; D gene uncertain. CDR3 length: 15 residues. V was shortened by 1 base and J by 4 bases, with 10 bases between the two germline ends. Germline CDR1 SNHLY, CDR2 FYNNEI. CDR3 bases: TGTGCCAGCAGTGAAGGGGCAAGAAGTAATGAAAAACTGTTTTTT. Its translation: CASSEGARSNEKLFF.

J is TRBJ2-7 and V is TRBV5-1; tentative D call: TRBD2 (5 bases). The CDR3 totals 14 residues. Germline V gene lookup returns CDR1 SGHRS and CDR2 YFSETQ. Trimming stripped 0 bases from V and 2 bases from J, with 9 bases between. Here the CDR3 DNA reads TGCGCCAGCAGCTTGGACGGGGTCGCCTACGAGCAGTACTTC. Its protein is CASSLDGVAYEQYF.

The chain joins TRBV19 to TRBJ2-5, with TRBD1 identical over 12 bases. Losses at the gene ends were 5 bases for V and 5 bases for J; bases not matched to a gene: 6. CDR3 length: 15 amino acids. CDR1 and CDR2 from the germline V gene are LNHDA and SQIVND (reference sequence). The CDR3 bases are TGTGCCAGTAGTGAGGGACAGGGGGCAAGGGAGACCCAGTACTTC. It specifies CASSEGQGARETQYF.

The table lists this clone with a count of one. The chain joins TRBV6-6 to TRBJ2-7; D possibly corresponds to TRBD2 (6 bases). V lost 6 bases and J 5 bases, leaving 17 bases between the germline ends. This CDR3 is 14 amino acids long. CDR1 is MNHNY, CDR2 SVGAGI, per germline (reference sequence). This chain's CDR3 is CASSRGGSEDEQYF. CDR3 in DNA: TGTGCCAGCAGCCGGGGAGGCTCTGAGGACGAGCAGTACTTC.

This clone came up a few times. Within the sample, other DNA sequences also encode this same CDR3. The J gene is TRBJ2-3, the V gene TRBV9; TRBD2 aligns across 7 bases. The J segment lost 2 bases and the V segment lost 2 bases, leaving 5 bases of the junction unmatched. The length of the CDR3 is 15 residues. The germline gives CDR1 SGDLS, CDR2 YYNGEE. The CDR3 region is CASSVGLELTDTQYF. Here the CDR3 DNA reads TGTGCCAGCAGCGTCGGACTAGAACTCACAGATACGCAGTATTTT.

This clone was counted only a few times. This chain connects TRBV6-2 or TRBV6-3 to TRBJ1-5; maybe TRBD1 (6 bases). This CDR3 spans 18 amino acids. V shed 6 bases and J shed 7 bases, with 28 bases lying between them. Germline CDR1 reads MNHEY; CDR2 reads SVGEGT. The CDR3 region is CASSPVGRGQARYQPQHF. CDR3 bases: TGTGCCAGCAGCCCCGTCGGCAGGGGACAAGCGCGATACCAGCCCCAGCATTTT.

J is TRBJ2-7 and V is TRBV6-2 or TRBV6-3; a weak D match, TRBD1 (6 bases). The CDR3 totals 16 residues. In germline, CDR1 is MNHEY, CDR2 SVGEGT. The V end was cut by 6 bases, the J end by 0 bases, with 18 bases between. CDR3 protein: CASSRDTRVNSYEQYF. Here the CDR3 DNA reads TGTGCCAGCAGCAGGGACACCCGAGTGAACTCCTACGAGCAGTACTTC.

The rearrangement uses TRBV28 and TRBJ2-3; 7 bases map to TRBD1. Germline lookup yields CDR1 MDHEN and CDR2 SYDVKM. The CDR3 length is 15 residues. V gave up 6 bases and J gave up 2 bases; unmatched junction bases: 8. The CDR3 bases are TGTGCCAGCAGCTCTCCAGGGGGAGACACAGATACGCAGTATTTT. Its translation: CASSSPGGDTDTQYF.

The genes are TRBV7-2 and TRBJ1-2; perhaps TRBD1 as D (6 bases). This CDR3 is built from 14 residues. Trimming stripped 6 bases from V and 2 bases from J, with 13 bases between. In germline, CDR1 is SGHTA, CDR2 FQGNSA. The CDR3 here is CASRRTGQNYGYTF. CDR3 bases: TGTGCCAGCAGGAGAACCGGACAGAACTATGGCTACACCTTC.

This clone appeared once. The CDR3 is CASRKAGGWETQYF. CDR3 nucleotides: TGTGCCAGCAGAAAAGCGGGAGGATGGGAGACCCAGTACTTC. The genes are TRBV25-1 and TRBJ2-5, with TRBD2 matching 9 bases. V lost 6 bases to trimming and J lost 5 bases; unmatched junction nucleotides: 7. Germline CDR1 MGHDK, CDR2 SYGVNS. The CDR3 has 14 residues.

The rearrangement joins TRBV29-1 to TRBJ2-7; D might be TRBD2 (6 bases). Per the germline V gene, CDR1 is SQVTM and CDR2 is ANQGSEA. The CDR3 is 15 amino acids. V lost 0 bases and J 1 base, leaving 13 bases between the germline ends. The CDR3 region is CSVEDRSSGSYEQYF. CDR3 DNA sequence: TGCAGCGTTGAAGATCGGAGTAGCGGTTCCTACGAGCAGTACTTC.